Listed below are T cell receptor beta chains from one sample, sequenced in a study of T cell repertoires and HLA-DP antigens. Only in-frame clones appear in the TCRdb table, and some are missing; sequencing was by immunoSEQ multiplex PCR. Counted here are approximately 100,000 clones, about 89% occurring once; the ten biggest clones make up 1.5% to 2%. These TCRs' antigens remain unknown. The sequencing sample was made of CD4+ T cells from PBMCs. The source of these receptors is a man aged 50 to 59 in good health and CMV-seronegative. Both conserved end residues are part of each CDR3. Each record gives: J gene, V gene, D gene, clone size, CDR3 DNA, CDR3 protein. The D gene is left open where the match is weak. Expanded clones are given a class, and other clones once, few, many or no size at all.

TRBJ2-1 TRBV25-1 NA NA TGTGCCAGCAGTGAGGACTTCGCCTACAATGAGCAGTTCTTC CASSEDFAYNEQFF
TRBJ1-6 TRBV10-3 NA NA TGTGCCACCCACAGAGACTTAAATTCACCCCTCCACTTT CATHRDLNSPLHF
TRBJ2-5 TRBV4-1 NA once TGCGCCAGCAGCCTGGGGCCAACTCAAGAGACCCAGTACTTC CASSLGPTQETQYF
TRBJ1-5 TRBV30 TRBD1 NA TGTGCCTGGGGGGGACAGGGGGCTTATCAGCCCCAGCATTTT CAWGGQGAYQPQHF
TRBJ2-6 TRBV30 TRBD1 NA TGTGCCTCAGGACAGGAAAGGACTGGGGCCAACGTCCTGACTTTC CASGQERTGANVLTF
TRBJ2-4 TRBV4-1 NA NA TGCGCCAGCAGCCAACCCCAGGAGGGGAGAGGAAACATTCAGTACTTC CASSQPQEGRGNIQYF
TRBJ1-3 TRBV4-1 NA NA TGCGCCAGCAGCCAAGAGTCTGTTCCCCCTGGAAACACCATATATTTT CASSQESVPPGNTIYF
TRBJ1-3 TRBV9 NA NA TGTGCCAGCAGCGTTGATAGAGGGATCTCTGGAAACACCATATATTTT CASSVDRGISGNTIYF
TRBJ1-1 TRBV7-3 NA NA TGTGCCAGCAGCTTAACGCCCACAGGAGGCACTGAAGCTTTCTTT CASSLTPTGGTEAFF
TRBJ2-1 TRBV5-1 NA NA TGCGCCAGCAGCTCCAGTAGAAGCTCCTACAATGAGCAGTTCTTC CASSSSRSSYNEQFF
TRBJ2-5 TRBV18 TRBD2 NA TGTGCCAGCTCACCACCGAGGGCGGGAGGGCCCCAAGAGACCCAGTACTTC CASSPPRAGGPQETQYF
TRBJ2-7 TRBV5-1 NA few TGCGCCAGCAGCTTGGAAGGGCAAGTGCAGTACTTC CASSLEGQVQYF
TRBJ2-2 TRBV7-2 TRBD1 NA TGTGCCAGCAGCTTAAAACAGGGGGCCGGGGAGCTGTTTTTT CASSLKQGAGELFF
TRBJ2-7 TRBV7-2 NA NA TGTGCCAGCAGACCGGACATACAAGCCTACGAGCAGTACTTC CASRPDIQAYEQYF
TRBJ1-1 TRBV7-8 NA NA TGTGCCAGCAGCCCAAGAAGGGGGGAAGCTTTCTTT CASSPRRGEAFF
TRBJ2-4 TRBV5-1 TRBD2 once TGCGCCAGCAGACCGGGGACTAGCGGGAGGATCGCCAAAAACATTCAGTACTTC CASRPGTSGRIAKNIQYF
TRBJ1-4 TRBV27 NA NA TGTGCCAGCTCTTTCTCAGGGTTCACTAATGAAAAACTGTTTTTT CASSFSGFTNEKLFF
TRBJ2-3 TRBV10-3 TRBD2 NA TGTGCCATCAAACCGGGAGGGAAAACAGATACGCAGTATTTT CAIKPGGKTDTQYF
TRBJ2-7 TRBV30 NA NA TGTGCCTGGAGTGTGAACAGACAGTCGTTAGAGCAGTACTTC CAWSVNRQSLEQYF
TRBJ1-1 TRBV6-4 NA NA TGTGCCAGCAGTGCCCAGCCGAGCGGCACTGAAGCTTTCTTT CASSAQPSGTEAFF
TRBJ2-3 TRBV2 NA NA TGTGCCAGCAGCCGGGGAGCCACAGATACGCAGTATTTT CASSRGATDTQYF
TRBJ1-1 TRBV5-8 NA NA TGTGCCAGCAGCTTGGGTCGGCACAACACTGAAGCTTTCTTT CASSLGRHNTEAFF
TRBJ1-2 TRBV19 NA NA TGTGCCAGTAGTATCTTCGCAGGGGATGGCTACACCTTC CASSIFAGDGYTF
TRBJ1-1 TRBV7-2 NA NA TGTGCCAGCAGCGGACGGGCGAACACTGAAGCTTTCTTT CASSGRANTEAFF
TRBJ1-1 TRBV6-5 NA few TGTGCCACCCTTAGGGGGACCACTGAAGCTTTCTTT CATLRGTTEAFF